This entry features one T cell receptor beta chain sequence. The sample is drawn from a study of T-cell memory formation after mild COVID-19. TCRdb used MiXCR to reprocess the 5' RACE reads, holding one entry per CDR3 protein. The sample carries 200,000 to 300,000 distinct CDR3 sequences, 15% recorded once. The germline gives CDR1 SGHKS, CDR2 YYEKEE (reference sequence). The CDR3 runs to 16 residues. J gave up 6 bases and V 4 bases, and 9 bases lay outside the gene matches. The sequenced material came from PBMCs or a T cell subset sorted from them (not recorded which). The chain employs TRBV5-5 and TRBJ2-1, with TRBD2 matching 11 bases. The receptor was derived from an adult woman who had mild COVID-19 (a few samples of this study predate the infection). Cell type and time point are not known. The CDR3 loop reads CASSLSRLAGGNEQFF. CDR3 bases: TGTGCCAGCAGCCTGAGTAGGCTAGCGGGGGGCAATGAGCAGTTCTTC.